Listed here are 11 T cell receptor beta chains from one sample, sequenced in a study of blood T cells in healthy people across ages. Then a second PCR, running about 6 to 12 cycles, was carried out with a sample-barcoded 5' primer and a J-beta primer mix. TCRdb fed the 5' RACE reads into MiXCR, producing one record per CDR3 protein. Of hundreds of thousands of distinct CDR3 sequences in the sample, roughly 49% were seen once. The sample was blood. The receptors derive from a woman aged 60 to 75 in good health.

DNA of the CDR3: TGTGCCAGCTGTCGGGACAGTGAAGCTTTCTTT. The encoded protein is CASCRDSEAFF. The chain combines TRBV6-5 with TRBJ1-1, with TRBD1 matching over 7 bases. Germline loops: CDR1 MNHEY, CDR2 SVGAGI. The ends lost 8 bases at V and 7 bases at J; junction bases unmatched: 4. The CDR3 covers 11 residues.

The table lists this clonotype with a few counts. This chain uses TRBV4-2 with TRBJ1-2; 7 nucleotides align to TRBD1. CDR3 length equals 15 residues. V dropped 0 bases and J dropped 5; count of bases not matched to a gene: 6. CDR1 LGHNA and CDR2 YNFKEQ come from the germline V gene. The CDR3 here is CASSQDLGTEYGYTF. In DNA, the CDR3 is TGTGCCAGCAGCCAAGACTTAGGGACAGAATATGGCTACACCTTC.

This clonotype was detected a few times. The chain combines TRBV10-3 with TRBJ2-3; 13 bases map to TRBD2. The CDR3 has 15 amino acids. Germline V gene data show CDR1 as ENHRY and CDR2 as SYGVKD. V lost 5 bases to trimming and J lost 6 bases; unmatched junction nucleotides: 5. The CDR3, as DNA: TGTGCCATCAGTCGGACTAGCGGGAGTATTGATACGCAGTATTTT. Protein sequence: CAISRTSGSIDTQYF.

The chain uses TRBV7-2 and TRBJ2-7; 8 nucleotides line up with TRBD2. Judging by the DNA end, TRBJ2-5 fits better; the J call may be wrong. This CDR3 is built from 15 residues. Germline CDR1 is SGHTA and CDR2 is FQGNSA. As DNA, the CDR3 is TGTGCCAGCAGCTTAAGGGGGAGCGGGAGTGAGACCCAGTACTTC. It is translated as CASSLRGSGSETQYF.

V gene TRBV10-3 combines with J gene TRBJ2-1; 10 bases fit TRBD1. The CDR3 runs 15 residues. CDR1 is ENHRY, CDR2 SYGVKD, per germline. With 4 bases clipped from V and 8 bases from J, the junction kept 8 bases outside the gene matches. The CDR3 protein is CAISVPDRGVYEQFF. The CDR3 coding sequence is TGTGCCATCAGTGTCCCGGACAGGGGGGTGTATGAGCAGTTCTTC.

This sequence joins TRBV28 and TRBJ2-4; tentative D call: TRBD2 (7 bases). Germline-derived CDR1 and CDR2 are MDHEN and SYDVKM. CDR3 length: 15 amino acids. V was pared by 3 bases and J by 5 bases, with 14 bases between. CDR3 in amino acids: CASSLGGTLQNIQYF. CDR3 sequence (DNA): TGTGCCAGCAGTTTGGGGGGGACACTCCAAAACATTCAGTACTTC.

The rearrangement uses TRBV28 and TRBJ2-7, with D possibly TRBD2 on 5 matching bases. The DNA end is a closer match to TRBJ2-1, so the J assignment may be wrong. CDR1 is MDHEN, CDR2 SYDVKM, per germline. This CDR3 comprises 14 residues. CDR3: CASSLGMRVGEQFF. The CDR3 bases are TGTGCCAGCAGTTTGGGTATGAGGGTAGGTGAGCAGTTCTTC.

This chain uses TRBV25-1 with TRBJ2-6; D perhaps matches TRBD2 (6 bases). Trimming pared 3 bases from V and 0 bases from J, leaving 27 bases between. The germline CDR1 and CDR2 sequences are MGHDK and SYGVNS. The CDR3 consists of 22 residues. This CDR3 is CASSDPLPGRNPGSSGANVLTF. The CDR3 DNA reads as TGTGCCAGCAGTGACCCTCTCCCTGGGAGGAATCCGGGGAGCTCTGGGGCCAACGTCCTGACTTTC.

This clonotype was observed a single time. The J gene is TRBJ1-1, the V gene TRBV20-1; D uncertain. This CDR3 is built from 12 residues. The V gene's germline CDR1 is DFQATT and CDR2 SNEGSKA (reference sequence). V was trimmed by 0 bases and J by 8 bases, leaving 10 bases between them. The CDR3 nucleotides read TGCAGTGCTAGAGATATGGCGGGGGAAGCTTTCTTT. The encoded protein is CSARDMAGEAFF.

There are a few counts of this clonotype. The CDR3: CASRNVGSSTDTQYF. CDR3 DNA sequence: TGTGCCAGCAGGAATGTCGGTTCTAGCACAGATACGCAGTATTTT. The rearrangement uses TRBV28 and TRBJ2-3; D call uncertain. Trimming took off 6 bases at V and 0 bases at J, with 13 bases between the two ends. CDR3 length equals 15 residues. Per the germline V gene, CDR1 is MDHEN and CDR2 is SYDVKM.

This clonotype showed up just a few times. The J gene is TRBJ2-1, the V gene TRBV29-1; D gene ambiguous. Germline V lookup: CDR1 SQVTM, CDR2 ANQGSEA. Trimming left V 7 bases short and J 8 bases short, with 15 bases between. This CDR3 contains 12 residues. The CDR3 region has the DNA TGCAGCGGTCGGGTCCGAGGTTATGAGCAGTTCTTC. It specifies CSGRVRGYEQFF.